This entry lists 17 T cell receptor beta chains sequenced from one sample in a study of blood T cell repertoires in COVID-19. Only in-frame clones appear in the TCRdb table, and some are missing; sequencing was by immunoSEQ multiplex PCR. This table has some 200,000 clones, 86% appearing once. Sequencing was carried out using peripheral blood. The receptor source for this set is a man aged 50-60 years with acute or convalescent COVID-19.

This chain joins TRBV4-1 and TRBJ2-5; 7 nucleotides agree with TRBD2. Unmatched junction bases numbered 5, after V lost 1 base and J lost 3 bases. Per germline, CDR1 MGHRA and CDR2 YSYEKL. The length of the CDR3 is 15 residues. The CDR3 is CASSQGPGREETQYF. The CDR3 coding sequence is TGCGCCAGCAGCCAAGGGCCAGGGAGGGAAGAGACCCAGTACTTC.

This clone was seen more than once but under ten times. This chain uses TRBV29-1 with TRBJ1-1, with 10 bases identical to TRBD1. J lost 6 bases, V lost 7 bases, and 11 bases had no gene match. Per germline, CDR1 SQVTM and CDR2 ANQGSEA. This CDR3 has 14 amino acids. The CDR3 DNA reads TGCAGCGCCCGGGACAGGGGAAATGGCGCTGAAGCTTTCTTT. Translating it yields CSARDRGNGAEAFF.

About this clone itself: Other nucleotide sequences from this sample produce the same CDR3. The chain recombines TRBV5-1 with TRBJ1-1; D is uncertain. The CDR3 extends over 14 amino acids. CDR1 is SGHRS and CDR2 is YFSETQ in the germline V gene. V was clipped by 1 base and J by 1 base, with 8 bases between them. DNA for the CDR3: TGCGCCAGCAGCTTGACAGCCGGGAACACTGAAGCTTTCTTT. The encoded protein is CASSLTAGNTEAFF.

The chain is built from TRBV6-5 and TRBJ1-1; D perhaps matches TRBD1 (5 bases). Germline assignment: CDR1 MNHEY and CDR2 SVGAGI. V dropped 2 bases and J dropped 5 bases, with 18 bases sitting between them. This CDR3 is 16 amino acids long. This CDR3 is CASSYPGPGGNTEAFF. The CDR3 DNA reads TGTGCCAGCAGTTACCCCGGTCCCGGGGGGAATACTGAAGCTTTCTTT.

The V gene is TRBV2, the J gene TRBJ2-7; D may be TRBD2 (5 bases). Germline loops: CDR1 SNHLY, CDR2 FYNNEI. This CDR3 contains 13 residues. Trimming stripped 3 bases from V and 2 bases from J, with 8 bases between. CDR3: CASSDAGAYEQYF. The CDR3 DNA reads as TGTGCCAGCAGTGATGCCGGGGCCTACGAGCAGTACTTC. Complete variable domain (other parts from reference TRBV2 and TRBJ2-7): EPEVTQTPSHQVTQMGQEVILRCVPISNHLYFYWYRQILGQKVEFLVSFYNNEISEKSEIFDDQFSVERPDGSNFTLKIRSTKLEDSAMYFCASSDAGAYEQYFGPGTRLTVT.

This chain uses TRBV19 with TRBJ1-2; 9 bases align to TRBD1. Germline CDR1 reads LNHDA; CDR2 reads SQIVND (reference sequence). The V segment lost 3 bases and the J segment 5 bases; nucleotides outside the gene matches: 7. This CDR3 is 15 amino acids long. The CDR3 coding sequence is TGTGCCAGTAGTATCGAGGACAGGGGCTGGTATGGCTACACCTTC. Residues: CASSIEDRGWYGYTF. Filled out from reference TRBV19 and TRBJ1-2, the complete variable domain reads DGGITQSPKYLFRKEGQNVTLSCEQNLNHDAMYWYRQDPGQGLRLIYYSQIVNDFQKGDIAEGYSVSREKKESFPLTVTSAQKNPTAFYLCASSIEDRGWYGYTFGSGTRLTVV.

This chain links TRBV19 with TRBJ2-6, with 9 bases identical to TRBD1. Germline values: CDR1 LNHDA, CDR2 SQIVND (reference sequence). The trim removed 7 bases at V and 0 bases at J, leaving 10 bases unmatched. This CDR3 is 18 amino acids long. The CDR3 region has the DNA TGTGCCAGTACTCCGGGACAGGGATCCTCCTCTGGGGCCAACGTCCTGACTTTC. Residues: CASTPGQGSSSGANVLTF.

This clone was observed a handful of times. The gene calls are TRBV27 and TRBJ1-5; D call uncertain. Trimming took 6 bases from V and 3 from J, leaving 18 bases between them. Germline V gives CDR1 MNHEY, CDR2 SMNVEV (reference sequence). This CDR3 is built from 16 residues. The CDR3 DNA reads TGTGCCAGCAGAGCCGGGCCCTCAGACTACAATCAGCCCCAGCATTTT. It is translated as CASRAGPSDYNQPQHF.

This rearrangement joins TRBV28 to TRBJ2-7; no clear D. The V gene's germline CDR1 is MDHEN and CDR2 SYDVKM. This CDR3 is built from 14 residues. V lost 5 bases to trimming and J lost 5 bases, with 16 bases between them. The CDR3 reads CASSLGQRLHEQYF. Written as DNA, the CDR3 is TGTGCCAGCAGTCTAGGTCAAAGACTTCACGAGCAGTACTTC.

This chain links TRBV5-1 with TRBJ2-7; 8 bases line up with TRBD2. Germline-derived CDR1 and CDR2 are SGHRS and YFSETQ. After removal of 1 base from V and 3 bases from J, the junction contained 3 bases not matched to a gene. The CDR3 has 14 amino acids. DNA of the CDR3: TGCGCCAGCAGCTTGCTACTAGCGGACTACGAGCAGTACTTC. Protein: CASSLLLADYEQYF. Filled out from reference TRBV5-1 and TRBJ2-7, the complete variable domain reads KAGVTQTPRYLIKTRGQQVTLSCSPISGHRSVSWYQQTPGQGLQFLFEYFSETQRNKGNFPGRFSGRQFSNSRSEMNVSTLELGDSALYLCASSLLLADYEQYFGPGTRLTVT.

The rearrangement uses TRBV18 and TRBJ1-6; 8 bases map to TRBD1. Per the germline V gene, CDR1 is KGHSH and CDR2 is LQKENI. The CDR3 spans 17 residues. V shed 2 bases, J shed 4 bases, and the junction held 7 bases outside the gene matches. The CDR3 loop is CASSPADGQGYNSPLHF. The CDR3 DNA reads TGTGCCAGCTCACCAGCTGACGGACAGGGATATAATTCACCCCTCCACTTT.

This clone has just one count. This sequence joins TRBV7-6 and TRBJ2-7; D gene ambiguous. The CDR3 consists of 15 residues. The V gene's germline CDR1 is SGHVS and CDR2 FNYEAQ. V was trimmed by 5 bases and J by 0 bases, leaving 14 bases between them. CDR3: CASSPRLASSYEQYF. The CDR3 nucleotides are TGTGCCAGCAGCCCTAGACTGGCTAGCTCCTACGAGCAGTACTTC.

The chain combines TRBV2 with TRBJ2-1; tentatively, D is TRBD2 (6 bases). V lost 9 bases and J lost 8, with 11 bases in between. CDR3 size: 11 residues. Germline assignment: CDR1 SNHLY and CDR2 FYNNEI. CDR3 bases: TGTGCCAGGGGACTTCACGATGAGCAGTTCTTC. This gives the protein CARGLHDEQFF.

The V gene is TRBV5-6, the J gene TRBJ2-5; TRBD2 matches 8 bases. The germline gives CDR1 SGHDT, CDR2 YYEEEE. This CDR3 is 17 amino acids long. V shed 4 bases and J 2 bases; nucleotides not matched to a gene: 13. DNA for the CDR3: TGTGCCAGCAGCGCAACTTACCTCGGGGGGGGTCAAGAGACCCAGTACTTC. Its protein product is CASSATYLGGGQETQYF.

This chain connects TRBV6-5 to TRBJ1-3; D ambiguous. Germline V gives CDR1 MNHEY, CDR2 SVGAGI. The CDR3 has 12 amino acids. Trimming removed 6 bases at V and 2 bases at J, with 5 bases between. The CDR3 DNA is TGTGCCAGCAGCACTCCTGGAAACACCATATATTTT. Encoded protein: CASSTPGNTIYF.

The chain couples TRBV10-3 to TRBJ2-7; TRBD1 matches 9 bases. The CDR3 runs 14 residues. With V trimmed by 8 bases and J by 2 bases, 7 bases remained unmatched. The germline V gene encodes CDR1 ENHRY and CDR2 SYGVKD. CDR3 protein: CAIAHRDRAYEQYF. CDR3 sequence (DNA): TGTGCCATCGCTCACCGGGACAGGGCCTACGAGCAGTACTTC.

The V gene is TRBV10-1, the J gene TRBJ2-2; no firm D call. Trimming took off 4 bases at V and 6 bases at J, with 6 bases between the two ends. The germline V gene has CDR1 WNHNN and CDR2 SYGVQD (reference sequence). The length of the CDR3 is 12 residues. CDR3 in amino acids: CASSAPAGELFF. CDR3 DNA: TGCGCCAGCAGTGCACCGGCCGGGGAGCTGTTTTTT.